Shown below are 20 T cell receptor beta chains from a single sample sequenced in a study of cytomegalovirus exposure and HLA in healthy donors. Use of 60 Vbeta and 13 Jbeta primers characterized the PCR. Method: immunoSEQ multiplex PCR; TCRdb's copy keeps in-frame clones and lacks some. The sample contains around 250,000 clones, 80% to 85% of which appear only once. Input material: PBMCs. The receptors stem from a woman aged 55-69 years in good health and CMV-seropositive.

The CDR3 DNA sequence: TGTGCCAGTAGTATCCCAACTCGGCCGGGTAATGAGCAGTTCTTC. It specifies CASSIPTRPGNEQFF. This chain joins TRBV19 and TRBJ2-1; D remains unclear. CDR1 is LNHDA and CDR2 is SQIVND in the germline V gene (reference sequence). This CDR3 comprises 15 residues. The germline V and J ends were trimmed by 3 bases and 7 bases, with 16 bases remaining between them.

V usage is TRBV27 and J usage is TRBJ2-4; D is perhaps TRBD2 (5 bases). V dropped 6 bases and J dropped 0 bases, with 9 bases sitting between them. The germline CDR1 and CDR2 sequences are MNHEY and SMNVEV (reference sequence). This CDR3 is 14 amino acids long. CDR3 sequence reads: CASSRELAKNIQYF. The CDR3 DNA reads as TGTGCCAGCAGCCGGGAACTAGCCAAAAACATTCAGTACTTC.

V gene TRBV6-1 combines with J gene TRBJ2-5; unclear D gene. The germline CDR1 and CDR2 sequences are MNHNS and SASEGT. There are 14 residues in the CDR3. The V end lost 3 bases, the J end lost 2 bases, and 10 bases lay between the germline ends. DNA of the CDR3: TGTGCCAGCAGTGAGGGCCTCTTGCAAGAGACCCAGTACTTC. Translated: CASSEGLLQETQYF.

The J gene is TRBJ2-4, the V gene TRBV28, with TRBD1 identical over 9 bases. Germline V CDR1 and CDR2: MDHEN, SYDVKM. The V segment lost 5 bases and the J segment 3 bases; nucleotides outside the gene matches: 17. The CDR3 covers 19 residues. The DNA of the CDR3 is TGTGCCAGCAGTCGGTTCCGGGACAGGGAAGGGAAGGGCAAAAACATTCAGTACTTC. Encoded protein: CASSRFRDREGKGKNIQYF. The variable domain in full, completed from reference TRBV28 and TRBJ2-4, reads DVKVTQSSRYLVKRTGEKVFLECVQDMDHENMFWYRQDPGLGLRLIYFSYDVKMKEKGDIPEGYSVSREKKERFSLILESASTNQTSMYLCASSRFRDREGKGKNIQYFGAGTRLSVL.

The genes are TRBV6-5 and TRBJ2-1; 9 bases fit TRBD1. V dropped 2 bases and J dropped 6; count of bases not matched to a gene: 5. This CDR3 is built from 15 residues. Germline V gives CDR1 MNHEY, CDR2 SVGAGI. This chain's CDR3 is CASSYTGGTSNEQFF. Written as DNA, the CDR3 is TGTGCCAGCAGTTACACAGGGGGCACTTCCAATGAGCAGTTCTTC.

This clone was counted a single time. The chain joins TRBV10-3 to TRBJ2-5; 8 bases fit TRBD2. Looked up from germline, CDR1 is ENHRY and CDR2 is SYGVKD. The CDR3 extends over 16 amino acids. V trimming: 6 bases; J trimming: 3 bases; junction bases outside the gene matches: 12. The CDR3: CAISQGTSGKKETQYF. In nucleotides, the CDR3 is TGTGCCATCAGCCAAGGGACTAGTGGTAAAAAAGAGACCCAGTACTTC.

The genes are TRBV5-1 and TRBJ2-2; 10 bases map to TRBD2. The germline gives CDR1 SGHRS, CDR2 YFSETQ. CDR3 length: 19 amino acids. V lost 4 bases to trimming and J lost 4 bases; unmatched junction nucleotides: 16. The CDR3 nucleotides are TGCGCCAGCAGCGGTGCCGGGACTAGCGACTCAAGGGGCACCGGGGAGCTGTTTTTT. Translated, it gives CASSGAGTSDSRGTGELFF.

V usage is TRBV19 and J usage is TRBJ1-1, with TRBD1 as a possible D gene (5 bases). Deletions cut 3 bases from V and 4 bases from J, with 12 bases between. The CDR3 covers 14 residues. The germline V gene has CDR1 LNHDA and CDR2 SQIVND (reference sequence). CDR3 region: CASSIHSGGTEAFF. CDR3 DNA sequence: TGTGCCAGTAGTATTCATTCGGGGGGCACTGAAGCTTTCTTT.

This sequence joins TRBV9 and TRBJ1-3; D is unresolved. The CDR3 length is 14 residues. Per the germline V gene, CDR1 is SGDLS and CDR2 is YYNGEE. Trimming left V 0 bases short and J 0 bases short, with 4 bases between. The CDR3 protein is CASSVDGSGNTIYF. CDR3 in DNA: TGTGCCAGCAGCGTAGACGGCTCTGGAAACACCATATATTTT.

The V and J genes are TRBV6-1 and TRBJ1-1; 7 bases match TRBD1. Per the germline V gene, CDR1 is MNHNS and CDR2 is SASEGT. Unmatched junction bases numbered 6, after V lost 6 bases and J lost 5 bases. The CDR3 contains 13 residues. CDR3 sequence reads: CASRQTGWTEAFF. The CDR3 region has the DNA TGTGCCAGCAGGCAGACAGGGTGGACTGAAGCTTTCTTT.

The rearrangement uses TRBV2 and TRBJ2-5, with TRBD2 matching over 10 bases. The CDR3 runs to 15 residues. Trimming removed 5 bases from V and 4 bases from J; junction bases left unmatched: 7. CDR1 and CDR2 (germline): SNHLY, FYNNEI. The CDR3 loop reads CASSLLAGGRETQYF. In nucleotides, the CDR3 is TGTGCCAGCAGTCTATTAGCGGGAGGAAGAGAGACCCAGTACTTC. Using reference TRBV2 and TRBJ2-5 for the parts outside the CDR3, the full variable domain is EPEVTQTPSHQVTQMGQEVILRCVPISNHLYFYWYRQILGQKVEFLVSFYNNEISEKSEIFDDQFSVERPDGSNFTLKIRSTKLEDSAMYFCASSLLAGGRETQYFGPGTRLLVL.

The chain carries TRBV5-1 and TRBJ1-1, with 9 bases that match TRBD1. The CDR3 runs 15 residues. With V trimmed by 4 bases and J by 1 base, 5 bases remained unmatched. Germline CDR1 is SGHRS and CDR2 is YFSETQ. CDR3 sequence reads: CASSLGTGPNTEAFF. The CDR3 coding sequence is TGCGCCAGCAGCCTAGGGACAGGGCCGAACACTGAAGCTTTCTTT.

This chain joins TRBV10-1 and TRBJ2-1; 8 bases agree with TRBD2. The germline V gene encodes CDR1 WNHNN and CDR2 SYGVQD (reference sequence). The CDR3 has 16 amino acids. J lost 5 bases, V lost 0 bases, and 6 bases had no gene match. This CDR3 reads CASSESRSGDHNEQFF. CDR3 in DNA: TGCGCCAGCAGTGAGTCGCGTAGCGGGGACCACAATGAGCAGTTCTTC.

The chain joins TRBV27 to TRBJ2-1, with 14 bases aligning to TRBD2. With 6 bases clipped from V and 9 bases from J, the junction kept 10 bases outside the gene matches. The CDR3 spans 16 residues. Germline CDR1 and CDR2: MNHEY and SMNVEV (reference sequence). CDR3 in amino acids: CASSPAGTSGSLEQFF. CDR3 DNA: TGTGCCAGCAGCCCAGCAGGGACTAGCGGGAGTCTTGAGCAGTTCTTC.

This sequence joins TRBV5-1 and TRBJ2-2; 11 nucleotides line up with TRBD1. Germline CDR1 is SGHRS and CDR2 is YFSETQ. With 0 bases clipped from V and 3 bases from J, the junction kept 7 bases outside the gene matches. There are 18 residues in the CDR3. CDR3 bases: TGCGCCAGCAGCTTGGGGACAGGGGGCATAAGGGACACCGGGGAGCTGTTTTTT. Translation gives CASSLGTGGIRDTGELFF.

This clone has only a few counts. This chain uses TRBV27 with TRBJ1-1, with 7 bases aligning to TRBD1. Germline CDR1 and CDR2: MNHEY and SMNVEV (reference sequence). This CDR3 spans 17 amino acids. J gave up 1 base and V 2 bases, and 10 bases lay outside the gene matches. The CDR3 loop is CASSLRGQGWGNTEAFF. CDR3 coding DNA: TGTGCCAGCAGTTTAAGGGGGCAGGGTTGGGGGAACACTGAAGCTTTCTTT.

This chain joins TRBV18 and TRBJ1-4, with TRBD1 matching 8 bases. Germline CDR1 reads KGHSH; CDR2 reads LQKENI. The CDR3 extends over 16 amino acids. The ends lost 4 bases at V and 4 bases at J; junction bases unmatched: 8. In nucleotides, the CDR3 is TGTGCCAGCTCACTGGGGACAGGAGGTTATAATGAAAAACTGTTTTTT. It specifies CASSLGTGGYNEKLFF.

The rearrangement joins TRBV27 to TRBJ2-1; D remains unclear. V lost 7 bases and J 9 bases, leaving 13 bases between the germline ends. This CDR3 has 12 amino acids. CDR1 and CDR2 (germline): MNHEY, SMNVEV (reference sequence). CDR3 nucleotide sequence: TGTGCCAGCACGGCTAGTCACGGTGAGCAGTTCTTC. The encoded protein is CASTASHGEQFF.

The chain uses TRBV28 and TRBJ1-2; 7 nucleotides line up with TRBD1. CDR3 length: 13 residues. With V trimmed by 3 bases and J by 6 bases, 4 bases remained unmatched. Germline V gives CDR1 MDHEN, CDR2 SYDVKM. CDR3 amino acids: CASSLWRGHGYTF. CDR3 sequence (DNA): TGTGCCAGCAGTTTGTGGAGGGGGCATGGCTACACCTTC.

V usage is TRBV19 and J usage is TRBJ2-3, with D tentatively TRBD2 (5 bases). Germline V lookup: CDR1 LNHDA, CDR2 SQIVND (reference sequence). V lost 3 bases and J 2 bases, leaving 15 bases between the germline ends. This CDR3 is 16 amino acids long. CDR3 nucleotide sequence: TGTGCCAGTAGTATTTGGGGAGTAGGCAACACAGATACGCAGTATTTT. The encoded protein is CASSIWGVGNTDTQYF.